The 20 T cell receptor beta chains below come from one sample, sequenced in a study of CD8 T cells in ankylosing spondylitis. Findings and caveats of the study: What seemed typical of ankylosing spondylitis blood was a TCR beta motif built from several highly homologous variants.

Each CDR3 protein gets one entry after TCRdb re-called the 5' RACE reads with MiXCR. The profile covers more than 300,000 distinct CDR3 sequences, with 6.5% to 10% appearing a single time and roughly 15% taken by the ten largest. What these receptors recognize is not known. Sequencing was performed on blood, either unsorted or a sorted T cell fraction (not recorded which). Receptors were obtained from a male donor with ankylosing spondylitis.

In this sample, this clonotype turned up a few times. The chain joins TRBV6-5 to TRBJ1-4, with D perhaps TRBD1 (5 bases). The CDR3 extends over 11 amino acids. The germline V gene encodes CDR1 MNHEY and CDR2 SVGAGI. V lost 6 bases to trimming and J lost 8 bases, with 7 bases between them. The CDR3 reads CASRHREKLFF. The CDR3 coding sequence is TGTGCCAGCAGGCACAGGGAAAAACTGTTTTTT.

This clonotype was counted only a few times. The CDR3 loop is CASSSGNEQYF. DNA for the CDR3: TGTGCCAGCAGTAGTGGGAACGAGCAGTACTTC. The chain combines TRBV27 with TRBJ2-7, with D unclear. The V gene's germline CDR1 is MNHEY and CDR2 SMNVEV (reference sequence). This CDR3 has 11 amino acids. Trimming left V 5 bases short and J 5 bases short, with 7 bases between.

In its sample, this clonotype was seen many times. The V and J genes are TRBV6-1 and TRBJ2-1; D is possibly TRBD1 (6 bases). The CDR3 contains 16 residues. The germline V gene has CDR1 MNHNS and CDR2 SASEGT. Trimming cost V 0 bases and J 2 bases, with 11 bases left between them. This CDR3 reads CASSEANRVAYNEQFF. CDR3 nucleotide sequence: TGTGCCAGCAGTGAAGCGAACAGGGTAGCCTACAATGAGCAGTTCTTC.

This clonotype was counted at least ten times. One end of the junction fails to match germline, which may point to a read error. The chain couples TRBV29-1 to TRBJ1-2, with a tentative D call TRBD1 (5 bases). Germline V gene sequence: CDR1 SQVTM, CDR2 ANQGSEA. This CDR3 comprises 14 residues. CDR3 region: CSVEEERDAYRYTF. In DNA, the CDR3 is TGCAGCGTTGAAGAGGAAAGGGACGCCTATCGCTACACCTTC. Full variable domain (rest looked up from reference TRBV29-1 and TRBJ1-2): SAVISQKPSRDICQRGTSLTIQCQVDSQVTMMFWYRQQPGQSLTLIATANQGSEATYESGFVIDKFPISRPNLTFSTLTVSNMSPEDSSIYLCSVEEERDAYRYTFGSGTRLTVV.

This clonotype was recorded many times. The DNA for the CDR3 is TGTGCCAGCAGCCTATTCCAGGGGGCTGCAGATACGCAGTATTTT. Its translation: CASSLFQGAADTQYF. This chain uses TRBV3-1 with TRBJ2-3, with TRBD1 matching 8 bases. CDR1 and CDR2 from the germline V gene are LGHDT and YNNKEL (reference sequence). V lost 4 bases to trimming and J lost 4 bases; unmatched junction nucleotides: 7. CDR3 length: 15 residues.

This clonotype was recorded a few times. J is TRBJ2-2 and V is TRBV11-1, with TRBD2 matching 8 bases. With 2 bases clipped from V and 5 bases from J, the junction kept 13 bases outside the gene matches. The CDR3 covers 18 residues. Germline CDR1 and CDR2: SGHAT and FQDESV (reference sequence). CDR3 sequence: CASSLLRAREGKTGELFF. CDR3 bases: TGTGCCAGCAGCTTACTCCGGGCTCGGGAGGGAAAGACCGGGGAGCTGTTTTTT.

This sequence joins TRBV28 and TRBJ2-3, with 8 bases aligning to TRBD2. The CDR3 length is 16 residues. CDR1 and CDR2 (germline): MDHEN, SYDVKM. The J segment lost 0 bases and the V segment lost 6 bases, leaving 8 bases of the junction unmatched. In DNA, the CDR3 is TGTGCCAGCAGATCCGGACTAGCCAAGAGCACAGATACGCAGTATTTT. Translating it yields CASRSGLAKSTDTQYF.

This clonotype has more than one count but fewer than ten. The CDR3 region is CATSGGDNEQFF. CDR3 nucleotides: TGTGCCACAAGTGGGGGGGACAATGAGCAGTTCTTC. V usage is TRBV28 and J usage is TRBJ2-1, with 7 bases matching TRBD2. J gave up 5 bases and V 10 bases, and 5 bases lay outside the gene matches. Per germline, CDR1 MDHEN and CDR2 SYDVKM. The CDR3 runs 12 residues.

This clonotype came up a few times. The chain links TRBV6-2 or TRBV6-3 to TRBJ2-1, with 7 bases matching TRBD1. The CDR3 contains 12 residues. Germline values: CDR1 MNHEY, CDR2 SVGEGT. J was trimmed by 12 bases and V by 4 bases; bases with no gene match: 6. The CDR3 bases are TGTGCCAGCAGTTTGGGACAGAACTGGCAGTTCTTC. Residues: CASSLGQNWQFF.

The table lists this clonotype with many counts. The chain couples TRBV28 to TRBJ2-3; D uncertain. Trimming cost V 4 bases and J 2 bases, with 4 bases left between them. Germline V gives CDR1 MDHEN, CDR2 SYDVKM. This CDR3 contains 12 residues. The CDR3, as DNA: TGTGCCAGCAGTTCCTTCACAGATACGCAGTATTTT. It yields the protein CASSSFTDTQYF.

This clonotype has more than one count but fewer than ten. The chain joins TRBV20-1 to TRBJ2-3, with 12 bases fitting TRBD2. The J segment lost 2 bases and the V segment lost 6 bases, leaving 12 bases of the junction unmatched. The germline gives CDR1 DFQATT, CDR2 SNEGSKA (reference sequence). This CDR3 is 17 amino acids long. DNA of the CDR3: TGCAGTGCCTATGTACTAGCGGGAGGAGGGGTCACAGATACGCAGTATTTT. It specifies CSAYVLAGGGVTDTQYF.

In this sample, this clonotype turned up many times. V is TRBV12-3 or TRBV12-4 and J is TRBJ1-1; unclear D gene. The CDR3 runs to 13 residues. V lost 6 bases, J lost 3 bases, and 11 bases lay in between. In DNA, the CDR3 is TGTGCCAGCAGGCAGGAGTGGGACACTGAAGCTTTCTTT. Encoded protein: CASRQEWDTEAFF.

V and J are TRBV5-1 and TRBJ2-5, with TRBD2 matching over 9 bases. CDR3 length equals 14 residues. J was trimmed by 5 bases and V by 7 bases; bases with no gene match: 9. From germline, CDR1 is SGHRS and CDR2 YFSETQ. Here the CDR3 reads CASGTIAGEETQYF. In nucleotides, the CDR3 is TGCGCCAGCGGAACAATAGCGGGAGAGGAGACCCAGTACTTC.

This clonotype was found many times. The rearrangement uses TRBV12-3 or TRBV12-4 and TRBJ2-2; TRBD2 matches 8 bases. With V trimmed by 0 bases and J by 4 bases, 1 base remained unmatched. The CDR3 length is 15 residues. CDR3 DNA sequence: TGTGCCAGCAGTTTAGCGCGGGGGGCCACCGGGGAGCTGTTTTTT. Translation gives CASSLARGATGELFF.

This clonotype was detected ten times or more. The chain carries TRBV20-1 and TRBJ2-7, with 9 bases fitting TRBD2. V was pared by 0 bases and J by 4 bases, with 10 bases of the junction left unmatched. Germline lookup yields CDR1 DFQATT and CDR2 SNEGSKA (reference sequence). The CDR3 loop spans 16 amino acids. CDR3 protein: CSARDEESGRFYEQYF. DNA for the CDR3: TGCAGTGCTAGAGATGAGGAGAGCGGGAGGTTTTACGAGCAGTACTTC.

This clonotype was seen ten or more times. This sequence joins TRBV7-8 and TRBJ1-1, with D perhaps matching TRBD1 (6 bases). The ends were cut back, 3 bases at V and 5 bases at J, with 16 bases in the middle. In germline, CDR1 is SGHVS, CDR2 FQNEAQ. There are 15 residues in the CDR3. Here the CDR3 DNA reads TGTGCCAGCAGCTTTCTCACAGGGAGTAGAACTGAAGCTTTCTTT. This sequence encodes CASSFLTGSRTEAFF. Complete variable domain (other parts from reference TRBV7-8 and TRBJ1-1): GAGVSQSPRYKVAKRGQDVALRCDPISGHVSLFWYQQALGQGPEFLTYFQNEAQLDKSGLPSDRFFAERPEGSVSTLKIQRTQQEDSAVYLCASSFLTGSRTEAFFGQGTRLTVV.

This clonotype has a handful of counts. V gene TRBV5-1 combines with J gene TRBJ2-1, with TRBD1 identical over 9 bases. The J segment lost 4 bases and the V segment lost 3 bases, leaving 5 bases of the junction unmatched. The germline V gene encodes CDR1 SGHRS and CDR2 YFSETQ. There are 15 residues in the CDR3. CDR3 nucleotides: TGCGCCAGCAGCTCTGGACAGGGGAAATACAATGAGCAGTTCTTC. It specifies CASSSGQGKYNEQFF.

This clonotype was seen at least ten times. The chain links TRBV29-1 to TRBJ1-5, with 9 bases lining up with TRBD1. Germline trimming cut 4 bases from V and 4 bases from J; bases unmatched to any gene: 2. This CDR3 comprises 13 residues. In germline, CDR1 is SQVTM, CDR2 ANQGSEA. The CDR3 nucleotides read TGCAGCGTTGGGACAGGGGTAAATCAGCCCCAGCATTTT. Its protein product is CSVGTGVNQPQHF.

This clonotype was counted many times. The V gene is TRBV5-1, the J gene TRBJ2-5; unclear D gene. The V end lost 5 bases, the J end lost 1 base, and 3 bases lay between the germline ends. Germline CDR1 SGHRS, CDR2 YFSETQ. The CDR3 sequence is 11 residues long. In nucleotides, the CDR3 is TGCGCCAGCAGTCGCCAAGAGACCCAGTACTTC. It codes for CASSRQETQYF.

V gene TRBV7-9 combines with J gene TRBJ1-1; TRBD1 matches at 7 bases. The CDR3 contains 15 residues. Germline assignment: CDR1 SEHNR and CDR2 FQNEAQ (reference sequence). V dropped 3 bases and J dropped 1; count of bases not matched to a gene: 5. CDR3 sequence (DNA): TGTGCCAGCAGCTTCAGGACAGGAGCGAACACTGAAGCTTTCTTT. Translated, it gives CASSFRTGANTEAFF.